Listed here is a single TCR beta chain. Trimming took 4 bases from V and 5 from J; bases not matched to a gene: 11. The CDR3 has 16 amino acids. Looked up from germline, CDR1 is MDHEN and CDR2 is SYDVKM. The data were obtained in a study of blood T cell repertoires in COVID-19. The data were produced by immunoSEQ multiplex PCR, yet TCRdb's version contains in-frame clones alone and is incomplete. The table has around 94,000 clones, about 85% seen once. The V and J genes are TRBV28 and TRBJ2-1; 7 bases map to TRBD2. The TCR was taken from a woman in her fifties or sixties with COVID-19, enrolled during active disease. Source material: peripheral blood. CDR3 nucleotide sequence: TGTGCCAGCAGTTCCACAAACGGACTAGGGGACAATGAGCAGTTCTTC. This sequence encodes CASSSTNGLGDNEQFF.